Following are 9 T cell receptor beta chains from one sample sequenced in a study of OX40 agonist ivuxolimab in advanced cancers. Only in-frame clones appear in the TCRdb table, and some are missing; sequencing was by immunoSEQ multiplex PCR. Of about 15,000 clones listed, 80% to 90% are singletons. The source material was CD4+ or CD8+ T cells sorted from blood, sampled in a trial of the OX40 agonist ivuxolimab. The receptors here all came from an adult with an advanced solid tumor such as melanoma, head and neck, liver or kidney cancer.

This clone was found a few times. The chain couples TRBV7-9 to TRBJ2-2; tentatively, D is TRBD1 (6 bases). V lost 6 bases, J lost 6 bases, and 14 bases lay in between. The CDR3 has 14 amino acids. The germline gives CDR1 SEHNR, CDR2 FQNEAQ (reference sequence). CDR3 sequence (DNA): TGTGCCAGCAGGCCGAATCACAGGGCCGGGGAGCTGTTTTTT. This encodes CASRPNHRAGELFF.

V is TRBV10-1 and J is TRBJ2-7; D gene unclear. CDR1 WNHNN and CDR2 SYGVQD come from the germline V gene (reference sequence). The CDR3 has 15 amino acids. The V gene lost 7 bases and the J gene lost 0 bases, with 16 bases spanning the gap. This chain's CDR3 is CASTPHEIVSYEQYF. The CDR3 nucleotides are TGCGCCAGCACCCCACACGAAATTGTCTCCTACGAGCAGTACTTC.

The chain links TRBV9 to TRBJ1-5; D is unresolved. The CDR3 sequence is 15 residues long. The V gene lost 0 bases and the J gene lost 0 bases, with 7 bases spanning the gap. Germline CDR1 and CDR2: SGDLS and YYNGEE. In DNA form, the CDR3 reads TGTGCCAGCAGCGTAGACGGAAATAGCAATCAGCCCCAGCATTTT. Protein: CASSVDGNSNQPQHF. Full variable domain (outside the CDR3, taken from reference TRBV9 and TRBJ1-5): DSGVTQTPKHLITATGQRVTLRCSPRSGDLSVYWYQQSLDQGLQFLIQYYNGEERAKGNILERFSAQQFPDLHSELNLSSLELGDSALYFCASSVDGNSNQPQHFGDGTRLSIL.

This sequence joins TRBV19 and TRBJ2-1, with TRBD1 matching over 7 bases. The V gene's germline CDR1 is LNHDA and CDR2 SQIVND (reference sequence). The CDR3 spans 12 residues. The V and J ends lost 2 bases and 8 bases, in that order; junction bases with no gene match: 0. The CDR3 loop reads CASSIQGDEQFF. The CDR3 DNA reads TGTGCCAGTAGTATACAGGGGGATGAGCAGTTCTTC.

The chain recombines TRBV25-1 with TRBJ1-3, with D perhaps TRBD1 (5 bases). Deletions cut 8 bases from V and 4 bases from J, with 9 bases between. There are 12 residues in the CDR3. Looked up from germline, CDR1 is MGHDK and CDR2 is SYGVNS. The CDR3 nucleotides are TGTGCCAGCGCGACAGCCGGAAACACCATATATTTT. Residues: CASATAGNTIYF.

The chain uses TRBV9 and TRBJ2-3; no clear D gene. Trimming removed 4 bases at V and 3 bases at J, with 15 bases between. Germline V gene data show CDR1 as SGDLS and CDR2 as YYNGEE. This CDR3 contains 15 residues. The CDR3, as DNA: TGTGCCAGCAGCCCCAACAGCGCAGAGACAGATACGCAGTATTTT. Translating gives CASSPNSAETDTQYF.

CDR3 residues: CASSDSQAPRGELFF. CDR3 bases: TGTGCCAGCAGTGACTCGCAGGCCCCCCGTGGGGAGCTGTTTTTT. The genes are TRBV2 and TRBJ2-2; D ambiguous. Between the trimmed V and J ends, which lost 3 bases and 8 bases, there was a span of 16 bases. Germline V gene data show CDR1 as SNHLY and CDR2 as FYNNEI. The CDR3 sequence is 15 residues long.

The gene calls are TRBV18 and TRBJ2-7; TRBD1 matches at 8 bases. Germline assignment: CDR1 KGHSH and CDR2 LQKENI. The V segment lost 4 bases and the J segment 6 bases; nucleotides outside the gene matches: 17. The CDR3 is made up of 17 amino acids. Here the CDR3 DNA reads TGTGCCAGCTCACACTCTTTCTCAGGGGGCGTATTCCCCGAGCAGTACTTC. Residues: CASSHSFSGGVFPEQYF.

Only one count was recorded for this clone. The chain carries TRBV4-1 and TRBJ2-7; 10 bases align to TRBD2. Trimming removed 5 bases from V and 0 bases from J; junction bases left unmatched: 13. Germline loops: CDR1 MGHRA, CDR2 YSYEKL. This CDR3 has 18 residues. In nucleotides, the CDR3 is TGCGCCAGCAGCTCGGGGCTAGCGGGGGTTAAAAGCTCCTACGAGCAGTACTTC. Its protein is CASSSGLAGVKSSYEQYF.